Shown below are 32 T cell receptor beta chains from a single sample sequenced in a study of blood T cell repertoires in COVID-19. TCRdb keeps only in-frame clones here, not all; method: immunoSEQ multiplex PCR. In the table there are roughly 100,000 clones, 70% to 80% of which are singletons. Input material: peripheral blood. These receptors all stem from a man aged 65 to 85 with active or convalescent COVID-19.

The chain is built from TRBV24-1 and TRBJ2-3; TRBD2 is a possible D gene (6 bases). Germline values: CDR1 KGHDR, CDR2 SFDVKD. This CDR3 has 20 amino acids. Between the trimmed V and J ends, which lost 3 bases and 1 base, there was a span of 25 bases. The CDR3 reads CATSDPRHKGREVGTDTQYF. The CDR3 DNA reads as TGTGCCACCAGTGATCCCAGGCATAAGGGTAGGGAGGTTGGCACAGATACGCAGTATTTT.

The V and J genes are TRBV10-3 and TRBJ1-1, with D unresolved. Germline V gene sequence: CDR1 ENHRY, CDR2 SYGVKD. The CDR3 sequence is 13 residues long. V was shortened by 4 bases and J by 4 bases, with 10 bases between the two germline ends. CDR3 loop: CAISGPGATEAFF. CDR3 DNA sequence: TGTGCCATCAGTGGGCCAGGTGCCACTGAAGCTTTCTTT.

The rearrangement uses TRBV2 and TRBJ1-2, with unresolved D. Between the trimmed V and J ends, which lost 2 bases and 4 bases, there was a span of 11 bases. CDR3 length: 14 amino acids. Germline CDR1 SNHLY, CDR2 FYNNEI. The CDR3 is CASSETTDSYGYTF. The CDR3 DNA follows: TGTGCCAGCAGTGAAACAACGGACTCCTATGGCTACACCTTC.

A few counts support this clone. J is TRBJ1-5 and V is TRBV19, with 7 bases matching TRBD1. The CDR3 is made up of 13 amino acids. Unmatched junction bases numbered 3, after V lost 6 bases and J lost 4 bases. Germline V gene data show CDR1 as LNHDA and CDR2 as SQIVND (reference sequence). The CDR3 protein is CASRDRTNQPQHF. The CDR3 coding sequence is TGTGCCAGTAGGGACAGGACTAATCAGCCCCAGCATTTT.

The CDR3 reads CASRPGTANNSPLHF. DNA of the CDR3: TGTGCCAGCAGGCCCGGGACAGCCAATAATTCACCCCTCCACTTT. The J gene is TRBJ1-6, the V gene TRBV6-5, with 7 bases fitting TRBD1. The germline V gene has CDR1 MNHEY and CDR2 SVGAGI. With 6 bases clipped from V and 5 bases from J, the junction kept 7 bases outside the gene matches. This CDR3 is built from 15 residues.

This rearrangement joins TRBV3-1 (or the pseudogene TRBV3-2) to TRBJ2-2; 10 positions agree with TRBD1. The CDR3 totals 15 residues. Germline V lookup: CDR1 LGHDT, CDR2 YNNKEL (reference sequence). The trim removed 3 bases at V and 5 bases at J, leaving 3 bases unmatched. The CDR3 sequence: CASSHPGQGTGELFF. In DNA, the CDR3 is TGTGCCAGCAGCCACCCGGGACAGGGGACCGGGGAGCTGTTTTTT.

The chain links TRBV19 to TRBJ1-2, with a possible D match to TRBD1 (5 bases). Per germline, CDR1 LNHDA and CDR2 SQIVND (reference sequence). The CDR3 loop spans 15 amino acids. Trimming removed 7 bases at V and 6 bases at J, with 21 bases between. CDR3 DNA sequence: TGTGCCAGTATCCTGACGGGGGGAACATTGAATGGCTACACCTTC. It yields the protein CASILTGGTLNGYTF.

The chain uses TRBV28 and TRBJ2-3; D is possibly TRBD1 (6 bases). Germline values: CDR1 MDHEN, CDR2 SYDVKM. V was shortened by 5 bases and J by 0 bases, with 12 bases between the two germline ends. CDR3 length: 15 amino acids. CDR3 bases: TGTGCCAGCAGTGGACAGCCTTCTAGCACAGATACGCAGTATTTT. Its protein is CASSGQPSSTDTQYF.

The V and J genes are TRBV18 and TRBJ1-5; 8 bases line up with TRBD1. After removal of 1 base from V and 1 base from J, the junction contained 9 bases not matched to a gene. Per germline, CDR1 KGHSH and CDR2 LQKENI. CDR3 length equals 18 residues. The CDR3 nucleotides are TGTGCCAGCTCACCACTTAGGACAGGGTACCTGAGCAATCAGCCCCAGCATTTT. This encodes CASSPLRTGYLSNQPQHF.

The chain uses TRBV5-4 and TRBJ2-7, with TRBD2 matching 8 bases. This CDR3 has 14 residues. In germline, CDR1 is SGHNT, CDR2 YYREEE (reference sequence). Trimming at V came to 5 bases and at J to 7 bases, leaving 11 bases not matched to a gene. Here the CDR3 reads CASSQPSGRGEQYF. The CDR3 DNA follows: TGTGCCAGCAGTCAACCGAGCGGGAGAGGGGAGCAGTACTTC.

J is TRBJ2-5 and V is TRBV9, with D perhaps TRBD1 (6 bases). The CDR3 loop spans 15 amino acids. Germline V gene lookup returns CDR1 SGDLS and CDR2 YYNGEE. V was shortened by 0 bases and J by 5 bases, with 14 bases between the two germline ends. DNA of the CDR3: TGTGCCAGCAGCGTAGGCCAGGGGCGGTTTGAGACCCAGTACTTC. Protein: CASSVGQGRFETQYF.

V and J are TRBV9 and TRBJ2-7; maybe TRBD1 (6 bases). CDR1 is SGDLS, CDR2 YYNGEE, per germline. CDR3 length: 16 amino acids. The V gene lost 0 bases and the J gene lost 3 bases, with 16 bases spanning the gap. CDR3 nucleotide sequence: TGTGCCAGCAGCGTAGCACAGGGACGGGAAGGCTACGAGCAGTACTTC. Its translation: CASSVAQGREGYEQYF.

The chain links TRBV10-3 to TRBJ1-2; TRBD1 is a possible D gene (5 bases). The CDR3 has 14 residues. The germline V gene encodes CDR1 ENHRY and CDR2 SYGVKD. Trimming removed 0 bases at V and 8 bases at J, with 13 bases between. The DNA of the CDR3 is TGTGCCATCAGTGAGTCTGGGCAGGGCGAAGGCTACACCTTC. The encoded protein is CAISESGQGEGYTF.

The V gene is TRBV5-4, the J gene TRBJ2-7; possible D gene TRBD2, 7 bases. Trimming took off 2 bases at V and 6 bases at J, with 18 bases between the two ends. Germline-derived CDR1 and CDR2 are SGHNT and YYREEE (reference sequence). This CDR3 contains 15 residues. The CDR3 loop reads CASSLGGGGNVEQYF. The DNA for the CDR3 is TGTGCCAGCAGCTTAGGGGGAGGGGGGAACGTCGAGCAGTACTTC.

V is TRBV3-1 (or the pseudogene TRBV3-2) and J is TRBJ2-5, with D possibly matching TRBD2 (7 bases). The germline V gene has CDR1 LGHDT and CDR2 YNNKEL (reference sequence). V lost 2 bases and J lost 4, with 14 bases in between. The CDR3 covers 15 residues. In nucleotides, the CDR3 is TGTGCCAGCAGCCAACGGGGGGCGGGAATAGAGACCCAGTACTTC. Encoded protein: CASSQRGAGIETQYF.

The V call is TRBV7-9, the J call TRBJ2-7; 9 positions match TRBD1. The CDR3 is 14 residues long. In germline, CDR1 is SEHNR, CDR2 FQNEAQ (reference sequence). Trimming at V came to 4 bases and at J to 2 bases, leaving 3 bases not matched to a gene. CDR3 loop: CASSSDRGTYEQYF. The CDR3 coding sequence is TGTGCCAGCAGCTCAGACAGGGGGACCTACGAGCAGTACTTC.

The rearrangement joins TRBV2 to TRBJ2-3; 8 nucleotides line up with TRBD2. Germline V gene lookup returns CDR1 SNHLY and CDR2 FYNNEI. The CDR3 length is 15 residues. V lost 5 bases and J lost 5; bases outside the gene matches: 9. CDR3 DNA sequence: TGTGCCAGCAGTAACCAAGCGGGAGCCAAAGATACGCAGTATTTT. Protein: CASSNQAGAKDTQYF.

The rearrangement joins TRBV5-4 to TRBJ1-1; TRBD1 matches 11 bases. CDR1 SGHNT and CDR2 YYREEE come from the germline V gene (reference sequence). The CDR3 covers 15 residues. V lost 3 bases to trimming and J lost 3 bases; unmatched junction nucleotides: 4. CDR3 in DNA: TGTGCCAGCAGCTCGGGACAGGGGGTCGACACTGAAGCTTTCTTT. It codes for CASSSGQGVDTEAFF.

J is TRBJ2-5 and V is TRBV9; D is perhaps TRBD1 (6 bases). This CDR3 spans 16 amino acids. V was pared by 0 bases and J by 2 bases, with 14 bases between. Germline CDR1 is SGDLS and CDR2 is YYNGEE. CDR3 loop: CASSVAGEGPQETQYF. The CDR3 nucleotides are TGTGCCAGCAGCGTAGCAGGGGAAGGCCCTCAAGAGACCCAGTACTTC.

This clone was counted once. The chain recombines TRBV9 with TRBJ2-1; 10 bases map to TRBD2. Losses at the gene ends were 3 bases for V and 10 bases for J; bases not matched to a gene: 7. This CDR3 spans 14 amino acids. Germline lookup yields CDR1 SGDLS and CDR2 YYNGEE. CDR3 in DNA: TGTGCCAGCAGCGCCGGACTAGCGGAGAGGGAGCAGTTCTTC. It yields the protein CASSAGLAEREQFF.

This clone came up once. The genes are TRBV10-2 and TRBJ1-2, with D unresolved. V lost 3 bases, J lost 4 bases, and 9 bases lay in between. In germline, CDR1 is WSHSY, CDR2 SAAADI. This CDR3 has 13 amino acids. The CDR3 spells CASSDRSSYGYTF. CDR3 nucleotide sequence: TGCGCCAGCAGTGACAGATCCTCCTATGGCTACACCTTC.

The rearrangement joins TRBV28 to TRBJ1-3; D possibly corresponds to TRBD1 (5 bases). Trimming stripped 3 bases from V and 0 bases from J, with 9 bases between. Germline values: CDR1 MDHEN, CDR2 SYDVKM. There are 15 residues in the CDR3. DNA for the CDR3: TGTGCCAGCAGTTTGACAGCCCTCTCTGGAAACACCATATATTTT. It encodes CASSLTALSGNTIYF.

V gene TRBV3-1 (or the pseudogene TRBV3-2) combines with J gene TRBJ1-2; the match to TRBD1 covers 7 bases. Trimming cost V 4 bases and J 1 base; bases outside gene matches: 12. The CDR3 sequence is 17 residues long. CDR1 and CDR2 from the germline V gene are LGHDT and YNNKEL (reference sequence). DNA for the CDR3: TGTGCCAGCAGCCCTCGGACAGGAACCAGACTTAACTATGGCTACACCTTC. This gives the protein CASSPRTGTRLNYGYTF.

This chain links TRBV6-5 with TRBJ2-7; a possible D gene is TRBD1 (6 bases). Germline V gene sequence: CDR1 MNHEY, CDR2 SVGAGI. V was trimmed by 5 bases and J by 4 bases, leaving 9 bases between them. The CDR3 runs to 12 residues. CDR3 region: CASSKTGYEQYF. As DNA, the CDR3 is TGTGCCAGCAGTAAGACAGGTTACGAGCAGTACTTC.

This clone was seen once. The chain joins TRBV3-1 (or the pseudogene TRBV3-2) to TRBJ2-1; no definite D call. The CDR3 has 12 amino acids. V lost 6 bases and J 7 bases, leaving 10 bases between the germline ends. The germline V gene has CDR1 LGHDT and CDR2 YNNKEL (reference sequence). This CDR3 reads CASSRGGNEQFF. The CDR3 bases are TGTGCCAGCAGTCGAGGTGGGAATGAGCAGTTCTTC.

V usage is TRBV6-5 and J usage is TRBJ1-1, with 10 bases that match TRBD1. The germline gives CDR1 MNHEY, CDR2 SVGAGI. Trimming removed 6 bases from V and 4 bases from J; junction bases left unmatched: 5. The CDR3 extends over 14 amino acids. CDR3 coding DNA: TGTGCCAGCAGAGACAGGGGGCTGGCCACTGAAGCTTTCTTT. It translates to CASRDRGLATEAFF.

The gene calls are TRBV10-1 and TRBJ2-7; tentative D call: TRBD2 (5 bases). The CDR3 length is 12 residues. Trimming stripped 4 bases from V and 2 bases from J, with 6 bases between. Looked up from germline, CDR1 is WNHNN and CDR2 is SYGVQD (reference sequence). This chain's CDR3 is CASSGGPYEQYF. Here the CDR3 DNA reads TGCGCCAGCAGTGGCGGGCCCTACGAGCAGTACTTC.

The gene calls are TRBV5-1 and TRBJ1-2, with no clear D. V was clipped by 1 base and J by 0 bases, with 7 bases between them. Germline V CDR1 and CDR2: SGHRS, YFSETQ. This CDR3 has 14 amino acids. The CDR3 sequence is CASSLIQSNYGYTF. The CDR3 bases are TGCGCCAGCAGCTTGATCCAGTCTAACTATGGCTACACCTTC.

This rearrangement joins TRBV5-1 to TRBJ2-5; 7 nucleotides align to TRBD1. The CDR3 contains 14 residues. Germline V lookup: CDR1 SGHRS, CDR2 YFSETQ. The V gene end was trimmed by 2 bases and the J gene end by 5 bases; junction bases not matched to a gene: 6. The CDR3, as DNA: TGCGCCAGCAGCTTTGGACAGGCTGGGGAGACCCAGTACTTC. Translating gives CASSFGQAGETQYF. The full variable domain, with the rest looked up from reference TRBV5-1 and TRBJ2-5, is KAGVTQTPRYLIKTRGQQVTLSCSPISGHRSVSWYQQTPGQGLQFLFEYFSETQRNKGNFPGRFSGRQFSNSRSEMNVSTLELGDSALYLCASSFGQAGETQYFGPGTRLLVL.

The rearrangement joins TRBV6-5 to TRBJ2-7; 12 positions agree with TRBD1. The CDR3 contains 15 residues. CDR1 is MNHEY, CDR2 SVGAGI, per germline. The V gene end was trimmed by 5 bases and the J gene end by 2 bases; junction bases not matched to a gene: 4. The CDR3 reads CASSPGTGGTYEQYF. DNA for the CDR3: TGTGCCAGCAGTCCTGGGACAGGGGGCACCTACGAGCAGTACTTC.

This clone was found many times. The chain uses TRBV3-1 (or the pseudogene TRBV3-2) and TRBJ1-6; no clear D. Germline CDR1 reads LGHDT; CDR2 reads YNNKEL (reference sequence). This CDR3 spans 14 amino acids. The ends were cut back, 1 base at V and 10 bases at J, with 11 bases in the middle. The CDR3 spells CASSQVSRESPLHF. The CDR3 DNA reads TGTGCCAGCAGCCAAGTATCACGGGAGTCACCCCTCCACTTT.

Here the CDR3 reads CASSFPFTDTQYF. DNA for the CDR3: TGTGCCAGCAGCTTCCCCTTCACAGATACGCAGTATTTT. The chain carries TRBV11-2 and TRBJ2-3; D not certain. This CDR3 comprises 13 residues. CDR1 is SGHAT, CDR2 FQNNGV, per germline. The V end lost 3 bases, the J end lost 2 bases, and 6 bases lay between the germline ends.